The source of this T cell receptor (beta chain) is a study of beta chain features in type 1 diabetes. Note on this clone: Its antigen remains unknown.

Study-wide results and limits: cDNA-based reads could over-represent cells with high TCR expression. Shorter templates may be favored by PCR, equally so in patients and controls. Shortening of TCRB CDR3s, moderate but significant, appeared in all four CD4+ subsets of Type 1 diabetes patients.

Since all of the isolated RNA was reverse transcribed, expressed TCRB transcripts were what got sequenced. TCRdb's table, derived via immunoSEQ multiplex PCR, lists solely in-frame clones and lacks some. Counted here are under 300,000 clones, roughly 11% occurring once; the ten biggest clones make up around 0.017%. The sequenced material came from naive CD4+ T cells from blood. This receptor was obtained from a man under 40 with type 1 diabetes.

The CDR3: CASSANRDRGGNEQFF. The CDR3 region has the DNA TGTGCCAGCAGCGCAAACCGGGACAGGGGGGGCAATGAGCAGTTCTTC. V and J are TRBV9 and TRBJ2-1, with 11 bases aligning to TRBD1. CDR3 length: 16 amino acids. Germline V gene data show CDR1 as SGDLS and CDR2 as YYNGEE. V lost 3 bases and J lost 6; bases outside the gene matches: 8.